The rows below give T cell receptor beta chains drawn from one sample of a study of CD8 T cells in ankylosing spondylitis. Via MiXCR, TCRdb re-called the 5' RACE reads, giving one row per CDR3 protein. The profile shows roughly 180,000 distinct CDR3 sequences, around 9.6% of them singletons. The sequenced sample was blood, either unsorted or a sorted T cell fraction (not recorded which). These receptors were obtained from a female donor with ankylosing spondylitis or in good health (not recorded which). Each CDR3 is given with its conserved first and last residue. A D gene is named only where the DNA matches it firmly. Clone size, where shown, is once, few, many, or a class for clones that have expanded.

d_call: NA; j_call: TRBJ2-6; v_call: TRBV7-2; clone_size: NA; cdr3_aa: CASSPMLTSSGANVLTF; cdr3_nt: TGTGCCAGCAGCCCCATGCTAACGTCCTCTGGGGCCAACGTCCTGACTTTC
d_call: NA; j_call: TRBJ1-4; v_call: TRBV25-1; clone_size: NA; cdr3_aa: CASSGGWGGEGEKLFF; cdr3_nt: TGTGCCAGCAGCGGAGGGTGGGGGGGCGAAGGAGAAAAACTGTTTTTT
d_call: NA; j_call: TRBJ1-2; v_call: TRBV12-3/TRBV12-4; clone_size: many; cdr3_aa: CASTLAGGDGYGYTF; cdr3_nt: TGTGCCAGCACCTTAGCGGGGGGAGACGGCTATGGCTACACCTTC
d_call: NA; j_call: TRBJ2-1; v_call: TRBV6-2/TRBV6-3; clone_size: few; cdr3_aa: CASSSPESSYNEQFF; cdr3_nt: TGTGCCAGCAGTTCCCCCGAGAGCTCCTACAATGAGCAGTTCTTC
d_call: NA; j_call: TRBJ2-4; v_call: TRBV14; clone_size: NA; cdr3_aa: CASSLLGPLNPKNIQYF; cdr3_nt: TGTGCCAGCAGCCTCCTGGGACCTCTTAACCCTAAAAACATTCAGTACTTC
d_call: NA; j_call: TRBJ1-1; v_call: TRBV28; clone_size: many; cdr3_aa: CASSSGTWESDTEAFF; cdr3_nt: TGTGCCAGCAGTTCCGGCACATGGGAATCGGACACTGAAGCTTTCTTT
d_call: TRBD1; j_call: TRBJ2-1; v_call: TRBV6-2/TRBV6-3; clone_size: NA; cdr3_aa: CASSSARGLNEQFF; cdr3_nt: TGTGCCAGCTCATCTGCGAGGGGGCTAAATGAGCAGTTCTTC
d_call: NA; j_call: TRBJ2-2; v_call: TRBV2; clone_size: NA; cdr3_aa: CASSPGSGELFFF; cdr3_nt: NA
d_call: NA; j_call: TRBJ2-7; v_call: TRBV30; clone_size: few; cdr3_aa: CAAGGEAVGQYF; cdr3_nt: TGTGCAGCGGGCGGGGAGGCCGTTGGGCAGTACTTC
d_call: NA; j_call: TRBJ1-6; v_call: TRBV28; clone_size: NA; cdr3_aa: CASSSDSISYNSPLHF; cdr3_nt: TGTGCCAGCAGTTCGGACAGTATCTCCTATAATTCACCCCTCCACTTT
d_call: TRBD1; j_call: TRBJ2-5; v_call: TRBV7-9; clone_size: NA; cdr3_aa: CASSGDRESQETQYF; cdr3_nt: TGTGCCAGCAGCGGCGACAGGGAATCCCAAGAGACCCAGTACTTC
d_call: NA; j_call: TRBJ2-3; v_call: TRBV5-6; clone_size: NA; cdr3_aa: CASSLWRTGEEGTDTQYF; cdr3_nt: TGTGCCAGCAGCCTCTGGAGGACGGGAGAGGAGGGCACAGATACGCAGTATTTT
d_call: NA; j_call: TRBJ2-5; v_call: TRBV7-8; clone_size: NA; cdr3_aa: CASSLDGTADGKETQYF; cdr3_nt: TGTGCCAGCAGCTTAGATGGGACGGCAGATGGAAAGGAGACCCAGTACTTC
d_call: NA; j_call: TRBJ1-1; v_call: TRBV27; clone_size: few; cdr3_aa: CASSLSGGMNTEAFF; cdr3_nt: TGTGCCAGCAGTTTATCTGGGGGTATGAACACTGAAGCTTTCTTT
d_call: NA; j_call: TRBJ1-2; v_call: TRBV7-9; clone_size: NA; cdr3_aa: CASSLGTGHYGYTF; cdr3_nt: TGTGCCAGCAGCTTAGGAACAGGGCATTATGGCTACACCTTC
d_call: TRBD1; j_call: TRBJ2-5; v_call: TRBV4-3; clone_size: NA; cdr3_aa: CASSLGTGQETQYF; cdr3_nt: TGCGCCAGCAGCCTAGGGACAGGACAAGAGACCCAGTACTTC
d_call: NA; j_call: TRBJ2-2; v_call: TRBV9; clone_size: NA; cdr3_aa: CASSVTGSGELFF; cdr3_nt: TGTGCCAGCAGCGTTACAGGATCCGGGGAGCTGTTTTTT
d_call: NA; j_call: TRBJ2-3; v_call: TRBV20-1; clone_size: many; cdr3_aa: CSARDQFSSTDTQYF; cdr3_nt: TGCAGTGCTAGGGATCAGTTCTCTAGCACAGATACGCAGTATTTT
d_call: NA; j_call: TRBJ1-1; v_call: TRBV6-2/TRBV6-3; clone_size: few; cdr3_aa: CASSSHRSHPENTEAFF; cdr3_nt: TGTGCCAGCAGTTCTCATAGGTCCCATCCCGAGAACACTGAAGCTTTCTTT
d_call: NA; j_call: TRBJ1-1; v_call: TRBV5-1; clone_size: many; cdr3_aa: CASSLGGNGRTEAFF; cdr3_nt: TGCGCCAGCAGCTTGGGGGGTAACGGTCGCACTGAAGCTTTCTTT
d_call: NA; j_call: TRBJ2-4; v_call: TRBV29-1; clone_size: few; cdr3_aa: CSVEDPRRIQYF; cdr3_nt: TGCAGCGTTGAAGACCCAAGGAGGATTCAGTACTTC
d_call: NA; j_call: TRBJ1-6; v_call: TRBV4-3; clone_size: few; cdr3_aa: CASSQDRGGGGSPLHF; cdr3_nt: TGCGCCAGCAGCCAAGATCGGGGGGGCGGTGGTTCACCCCTCCACTTT
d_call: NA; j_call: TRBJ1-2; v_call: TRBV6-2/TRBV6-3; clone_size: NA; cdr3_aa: CASTSNFLSYGYTF; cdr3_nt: TGTGCCAGCACGTCAAACTTCCTATCCTATGGCTACACCTTC
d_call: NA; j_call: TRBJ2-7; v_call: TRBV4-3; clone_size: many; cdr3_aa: CASSQSRGLYEQYF; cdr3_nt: TGCGCCAGCAGCCAGTCAAGGGGCCTTTACGAGCAGTACTTC
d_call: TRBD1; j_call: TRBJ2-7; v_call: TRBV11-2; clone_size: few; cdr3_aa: CASSPGTGGTREQYF; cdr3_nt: TGTGCCAGCAGCCCCGGGACAGGGGGAACGCGCGAGCAGTACTTC